The 6 T cell receptor beta chains given below trace back to one sample, sequenced in a study of T cell responses to AZD1222 COVID-19 vaccine. Sequencing was performed with immunoSEQ multiplex PCR; in TCRdb, only in-frame clones are kept and a portion is missing. Among 150,000 or so clones, around 88% were seen once, and the ten largest hold 3% to 4%. Material: peripheral blood, obtained on day 0 of MenACWY control vaccination. The receptors originated from an adult in good health.

CDR3 residues: CASSRGRAYNSPLHF. The CDR3 DNA reads TGTGCCAGTAGCCGCGGCAGAGCCTATAATTCACCCCTCCACTTT. The rearrangement joins TRBV6-6 to TRBJ1-6; D not certain. Trimming left V 9 bases short and J 2 bases short, with 14 bases between. This CDR3 spans 15 amino acids. Per germline, CDR1 MNHNY and CDR2 SVGAGI (reference sequence).

This sequence joins TRBV24-1 and TRBJ1-5, with D maybe TRBD1 (6 bases). V dropped 3 bases and J dropped 1 base, with 9 bases sitting between them. CDR3 size: 15 residues. Germline CDR1 and CDR2: KGHDR and SFDVKD. The CDR3 region is CATSDNRVSNQPQHF. DNA for the CDR3: TGTGCCACCAGTGATAACAGGGTGAGCAATCAGCCCCAGCATTTT.

The chain has TRBV30 and TRBJ2-7; no clear D. The germline gives CDR1 GTSNPN, CDR2 SVGIG (reference sequence). V was cut by 3 bases and J by 2 bases, with 8 bases left in between. The CDR3 is made up of 12 amino acids. CDR3 sequence reads: CAWRRGPYEQYF. Here the CDR3 DNA reads TGTGCCTGGAGACGTGGGCCCTACGAGCAGTACTTC.

The rearrangement joins TRBV5-1 to TRBJ2-3; D might be TRBD2 (5 bases). This CDR3 has 14 residues. Germline V gene lookup returns CDR1 SGHRS and CDR2 YFSETQ. Trimming took 4 bases from V and 4 from J, leaving 13 bases between them. The CDR3 coding sequence is TGCGCCAGCAGCCCCCTGGCGGAGGCAGATACGCAGTATTTT. Amino acid sequence: CASSPLAEADTQYF.

This clone was picked up one time. This chain connects TRBV5-1 to TRBJ2-1; TRBD2 matches 11 bases. In germline, CDR1 is SGHRS, CDR2 YFSETQ. V gave up 2 bases and J gave up 8 bases; unmatched junction bases: 9. The CDR3 runs 16 residues. The DNA of the CDR3 is TGCGCCAGCAGCTTCTATAGCGGGAGGGCCATGGATGAGCAGTTCTTC. It encodes CASSFYSGRAMDEQFF.

This sequence joins TRBV7-3 and TRBJ1-6, with 7 positions matching TRBD1. The CDR3 contains 17 residues. Germline V gene lookup returns CDR1 SGHTA and CDR2 FQGTGA. The junction had 16 bases not matched to a gene; V was cut back by 6 bases and J by 8 bases. The CDR3 region is CASSQTARQGQYSPLHF. Written as DNA, the CDR3 is TGTGCCAGCAGTCAAACCGCGAGACAGGGACAGTATTCACCCCTCCACTTT. The variable domain in full, completed from reference TRBV7-3 and TRBJ1-6, reads GAGVSQTPSNKVTEKGKYVELRCDPISGHTALYWYRQSLGQGPEFLIYFQGTGAADDSGLPNDRFFAVRPEGSVSTLKIQRTERGDSAVYLCASSQTARQGQYSPLHFGNGTRLTVT.